This record looks at one T cell receptor (beta chain) sequence and its context. Its antigen is not known. Germline V CDR1 and CDR2: SQVTM, ANQGSEA. The CDR3 consists of 15 residues. Trimming stripped 7 bases from V and 4 bases from J, with 20 bases between. The entry originates in a study of blood T cells in healthy people across ages. Study outcomes and limitations: With unsorted PBMCs, a conclusive comparison of naive versus antigen-experienced cells was not possible.

It was with a sample-barcoded 5' primer and a J-beta primer mix that a second PCR of roughly 7 to 12 cycles was run. TCRdb re-called the 5' RACE reads with MiXCR, one entry per CDR3 protein. This table holds about 1 million distinct CDR3 sequences, 40% to 50% found once. The receptor was derived from a woman in her sixties in good health. V is TRBV29-1 and J is TRBJ2-1; the D gene is possibly TRBD2 (6 bases). The specimen sequenced was blood. CDR3 loop: CSANRLVGPYNEQFF. The DNA for the CDR3 is TGCAGCGCTAATCGACTAGTGGGACCGTACAATGAGCAGTTCTTC.